This T cell receptor beta chain was recovered during a study of shared clonotypes between healthy human individuals. Whole-study results and caveats: Inspection by rarefaction showed sorted-subset sequencing to be incomplete despite large depth. Sampling involved blood alone; tissue repertoires likely differ. The four-donor shared clonotypes exceeded non-shared clonotypes in generation probability, with non-shared ones scoring lower.

CDR3 length: 15 amino acids. Germline trimming cut 7 bases from V and 0 bases from J; bases unmatched to any gene: 5. The germline CDR1 and CDR2 sequences are SNHLY and FYNNEI. Of note for this clone: Its antigen is unidentified.

Original methodology: Junction-only sequences without quality scores were provided by ImmunoSEQ, so filtering was different. Profiled with immunoSEQ multiplex PCR; TCRdb holds only in-frame clones, not every one. Clone size and V and J calls were adopted from that table, with D and trimming inferred from the DNA. Among 1.6 million or so clones listed, about 98.5% were seen once. The chain carries TRBV2 and TRBJ2-2, with 7 bases identical to TRBD1. The sequence came from a man aged 25 to 40 in good health. Material: naive CD4+ T cells sorted from blood. Sample subset: CD45RA+ positively selected. The CDR3 coding sequence is TGTGCCAGCACCTGGGACAGATCGAACACCGGGGAGCTGTTTTTT. This sequence encodes CASTWDRSNTGELFF.